The 8 T cell receptor beta chains below were found in one sample sequenced in a study of blood T cell repertoires in COVID-19. This table comes from immunoSEQ multiplex PCR, and its TCRdb copy is limited to in-frame clones, with some not included. Among 150,000 to 200,000 clones listed, roughly 89% were seen once. The specimen sequenced was peripheral blood. These receptors came from a man aged 40-49 years with acute or convalescent COVID-19.

The J gene is TRBJ1-1, the V gene TRBV7-8; no reliable D call. Trimming removed 5 bases at V and 4 bases at J, with 29 bases between. The CDR3 spans 19 residues. Germline V gene lookup returns CDR1 SGHVS and CDR2 FQNEAQ. Here the CDR3 DNA reads TGTGCCAGCAGCCCTTTCATATCACAAGTGAGAGTGGGGAGCACTGAAGCTTTCTTT. Amino acid sequence: CASSPFISQVRVGSTEAFF. Drawing the rest from reference TRBV7-8 and TRBJ1-1, the complete variable domain is GAGVSQSPRYKVAKRGQDVALRCDPISGHVSLFWYQQALGQGPEFLTYFQNEAQLDKSGLPSDRFFAERPEGSVSTLKIQRTQQEDSAVYLCASSPFISQVRVGSTEAFFGQGTRLTVV.

V gene TRBV30 combines with J gene TRBJ2-2; 9 nucleotides align to TRBD2. The J segment lost 7 bases and the V segment lost 5 bases, leaving 8 bases of the junction unmatched. From germline, CDR1 is GTSNPN and CDR2 SVGIG (reference sequence). The CDR3 runs 14 residues. Here the CDR3 reads CAWLSGGGIGELFF. In nucleotides, the CDR3 is TGTGCCTGGCTTAGCGGGGGAGGGATCGGGGAGCTGTTTTTT.

V gene TRBV7-2 combines with J gene TRBJ2-1, with 7 bases aligning to TRBD1. Trimming took 4 bases from V and 0 from J; bases not matched to a gene: 3. CDR3 length: 15 amino acids. The germline V gene has CDR1 SGHTA and CDR2 FQGNSA. The CDR3 spells CASSSTGSSYNEQFF. In DNA form, the CDR3 reads TGTGCCAGCAGCTCGACAGGGAGCTCCTACAATGAGCAGTTCTTC.

The rearrangement joins TRBV7-2 to TRBJ2-3, with a weak D call TRBD1 (6 bases). V lost 5 bases and J lost 0, with 15 bases in between. The germline V gene has CDR1 SGHTA and CDR2 FQGNSA. The CDR3 is 16 amino acids. Here the CDR3 reads CASSAGPGQSTDTQYF. The CDR3 DNA reads as TGTGCCAGCAGCGCTGGGCCGGGACAAAGCACAGATACGCAGTATTTT.

This clone occurred a few times. The limits of the CDR3 on the DNA are not certain, so only TCRdb's listed CDR3 is given. The chain couples TRBV6-2 or TRBV6-3 to TRBJ2-1; TRBD2 reflects the table's D call only, with no check against the DNA. Both ends counted, the CDR3 spans 15 residues. Germline V lookup: CDR1 MNHEY, CDR2 SVGEGT. CDR3: CASSSSGNFYNEQFF.

The V and J genes are TRBV24-1 and TRBJ2-1; possibly TRBD2 for D (6 bases). The CDR3 covers 17 residues. The V end lost 4 bases, the J end lost 9 bases, and 24 bases lay between the germline ends. Germline values: CDR1 KGHDR, CDR2 SFDVKD. CDR3 nucleotides: TGTGCCACCAGTGACTCCCGCCCCACTAGTGGACTACTTGAGCAGTTCTTC. It yields the protein CATSDSRPTSGLLEQFF.

The chain couples TRBV5-1 to TRBJ2-7; 11 bases agree with TRBD1. Germline-derived CDR1 and CDR2 are SGHRS and YFSETQ. The CDR3 runs 15 residues. V lost 1 base to trimming and J lost 4 bases; unmatched junction nucleotides: 4. In DNA form, the CDR3 reads TGCGCCAGCAGCTTGACAGGACAGGGGGCTTACGAGCAGTACTTC. The encoded protein is CASSLTGQGAYEQYF.

This chain uses TRBV28 with TRBJ2-3; maybe TRBD1 (6 bases). Trimming removed 6 bases at V and 4 bases at J, with 17 bases between. Germline V gene data show CDR1 as MDHEN and CDR2 as SYDVKM. The CDR3 runs 15 residues. The CDR3 coding sequence is TGTGCCAGCAGGGTCTCTTTGCCAGGGGCAGATACGCAGTATTTT. It codes for CASRVSLPGADTQYF.